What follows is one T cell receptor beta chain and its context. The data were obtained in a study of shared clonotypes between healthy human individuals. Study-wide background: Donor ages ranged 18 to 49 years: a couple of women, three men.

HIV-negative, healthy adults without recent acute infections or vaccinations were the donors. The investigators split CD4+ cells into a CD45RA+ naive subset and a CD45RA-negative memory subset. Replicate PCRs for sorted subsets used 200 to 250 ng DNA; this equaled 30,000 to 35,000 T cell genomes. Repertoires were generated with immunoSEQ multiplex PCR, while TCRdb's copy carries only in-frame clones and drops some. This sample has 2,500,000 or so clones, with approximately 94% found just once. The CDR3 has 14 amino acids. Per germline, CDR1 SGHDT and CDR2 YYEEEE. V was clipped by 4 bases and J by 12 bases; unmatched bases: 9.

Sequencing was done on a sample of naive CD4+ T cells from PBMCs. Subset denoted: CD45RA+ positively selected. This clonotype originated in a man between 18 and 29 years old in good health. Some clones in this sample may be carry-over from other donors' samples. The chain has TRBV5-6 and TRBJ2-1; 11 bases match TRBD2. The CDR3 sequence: CASSGRLAGSGQFF. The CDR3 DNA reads TGTGCCAGCAGCGGAAGACTAGCGGGAAGTGGGCAGTTCTTC.